The T cell receptor (beta chain) under discussion was sequenced for a study of beta chain features in type 1 diabetes. Expressed TCRB transcripts were sequenced because the isolated RNA had all been reverse transcribed beforehand. Here immunoSEQ multiplex PCR was the method, and the copy in TCRdb shows in-frame clones only, minus some. The table lists a few hundred thousand clones, about 20% of them singletons. As concerns this clone: Its target is not known.

The study, taken as a whole, reports: Compared to healthy donors, patients appeared to have naive, central memory and Treg TCRB repertoires that were more alike.

The CDR3 is made up of 15 amino acids. Between the trimmed V and J ends, which lost 3 bases and 8 bases, there was a span of 19 bases. The germline V gene encodes CDR1 LGHNA and CDR2 YNFKEQ. Researchers reported sorting CD4+ naive, central memory, regulatory and stem cell-like memory cells via CD45RO/CCR7/CD25/CD127/CD95/CD27. The rearrangement links TRBV4-2 to TRBJ1-2; D possibly corresponds to TRBD1 (5 bases). The sequence derives from a woman aged 18-29 years in good health. Material: naive CD4+ T cells from blood. CDR3 sequence reads: CASSQDSTASYGYTF. Written as DNA, the CDR3 is TGTGCCAGCAGCCAGGATTCGACAGCCTCCTACGGCTACACCTTC.